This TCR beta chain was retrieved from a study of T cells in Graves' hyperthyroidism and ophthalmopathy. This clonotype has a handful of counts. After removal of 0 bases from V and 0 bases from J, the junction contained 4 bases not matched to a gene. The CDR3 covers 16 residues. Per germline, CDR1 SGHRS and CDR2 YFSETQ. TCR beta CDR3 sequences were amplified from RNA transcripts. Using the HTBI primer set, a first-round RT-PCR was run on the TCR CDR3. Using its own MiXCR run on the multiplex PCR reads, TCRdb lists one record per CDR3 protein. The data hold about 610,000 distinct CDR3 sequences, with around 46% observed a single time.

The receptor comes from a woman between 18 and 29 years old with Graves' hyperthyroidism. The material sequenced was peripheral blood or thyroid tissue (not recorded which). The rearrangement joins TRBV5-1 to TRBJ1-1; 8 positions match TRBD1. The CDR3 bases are TGCGCCAGCAGCTTGGAACCCAGGGGGCTGAACACTGAAGCTTTCTTT. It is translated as CASSLEPRGLNTEAFF.